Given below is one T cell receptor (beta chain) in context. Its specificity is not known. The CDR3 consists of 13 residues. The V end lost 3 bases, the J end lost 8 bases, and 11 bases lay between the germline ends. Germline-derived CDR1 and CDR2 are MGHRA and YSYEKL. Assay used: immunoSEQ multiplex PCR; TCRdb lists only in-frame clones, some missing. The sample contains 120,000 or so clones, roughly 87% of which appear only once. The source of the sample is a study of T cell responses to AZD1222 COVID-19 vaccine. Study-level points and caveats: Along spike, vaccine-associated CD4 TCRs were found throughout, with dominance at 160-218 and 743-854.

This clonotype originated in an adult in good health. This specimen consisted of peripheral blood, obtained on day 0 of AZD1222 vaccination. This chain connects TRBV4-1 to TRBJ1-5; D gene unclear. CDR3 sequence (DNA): TGCGCCAGCAGCCACCGCCGGGGAGAGCCCCAGCATTTT. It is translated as CASSHRRGEPQHF.